This T cell receptor beta chain was found in a study of cytomegalovirus exposure and HLA in healthy donors. The overall study: When roughly 420 donors were genotyped, roughly four fifths of them were found to fall in the Caucasian-associated ancestry cluster.

PCR used 60 Vbeta primers and 13 Jbeta primers. The method was immunoSEQ multiplex PCR; TCRdb's version includes in-frame clones alone and lacks a portion of them. The table has some 200,000 clones, around four fifths seen once. Of note for this clone: Its target is unknown.

Study-level findings and limits: Later findings reportedly placed an Asian-associated ancestry cluster below the approximately 670-donor mean for N-insertions. In a later analysis, several top co-occurrence clusters appeared linked to parvovirus B19, influenza, CMV and Epstein-Barr virus. Productive rates of about 87% or about 30% were seen for most TCR beta V segments in an earlier analysis.

V was cut by 5 bases and J by 3 bases, with 10 bases left in between. This CDR3 is built from 13 residues. Per the germline V gene, CDR1 is KGHSH and CDR2 is LQKENI. The clonotype comes from a woman in her sixties in good health and CMV-seropositive. The sample taken for sequencing was PBMCs. The rearrangement joins TRBV18 to TRBJ2-5; D gene ambiguous. CDR3 in DNA: TGTGCCAGCTCATCGAACAGAGAAGAGACCCAGTACTTC. As protein: CASSSNREETQYF. The full variable domain, in which reference TRBV18 and TRBJ2-5 provide the parts outside the CDR3, is NAGVMQNPRHLVRRRGQEARLRCSPMKGHSHVYWYRQLPEEGLKFMVYLQKENIIDESGMPKERFSAEFPKEGPSILRIQQVVRGDSAAYFCASSSNREETQYFGPGTRLLVL.